A selection of T cell receptor beta chains follows, all from one sample in a study of blood T cells in healthy people across ages. Each CDR3 protein is one row after TCRdb ran MiXCR on the 5' RACE reads. Here the sample spans about 780,000 distinct CDR3 sequences, around 50% being singletons. Sequenced sample: blood. The receptors were sampled from a man older than 75 in good health. The CDR3 runs from the conserved cysteine through the conserved F or W. Fields, in order: V gene, clone size, CDR3 protein. Size values are once, few and many counts, or a class for expanded clones, and some rows have none.

>TRBV12-3/TRBV12-4|few
CASSLGTLTYNEQFF
>TRBV4-2|.
CASSRDGLAVNTGELFF
>TRBV6-1|.
CASSEMDEQFF
>TRBV20-1|.
CSATIAGEYAEQYF
>TRBV4-1|few
CASSQSDRSNEKLFF
>TRBV29-1|.
CSAESLAGGPGEQFF
>TRBV7-6|.
CASSLVGDTSTGELFF
>TRBV5-5|.
CASSLDLAADTQYF
>TRBV29-1|many
CSVEGPRTVQETQYF
>TRBV7-2|few
CASSLGFAGGTDTQYF
>TRBV24-1|.
CATRGSGVSYNEQFF
>TRBV9|few
CASSPRETSYNEQFF
>TRBV30|.
CAWSVREPTYEQYF
>TRBV3-1|.
CASSLYSGTYNEQYF
>TRBV7-2|once
CASRATGDSPLHF
>TRBV2|.
CASSETWTGSDIQYF
>TRBV29-1|.
CSVSGTYYEQYF
>TRBV10-3|.
CAISESPGYNEQFF
>TRBV6-6|once
CASSPAGTGGITEAFF
>TRBV28|few
CASSASGTGVSPLHF
>TRBV29-1|.
CSVAPRTGINEQYF
>TRBV6-6|.
CASSYEGITSPLHF
>TRBV29-1|many
CSVISGEETQYF
>TRBV7-6|.
CASSPRLDNSPLHF
>TRBV9|.
CASSVAGDGLAGVSSYNEQFF
>TRBV15|.
CATSRDATGAGEQYF
>TRBV4-2|few
CASSREGQQIYGYTF
>TRBV7-2|.
CASSLFRSDVLTF
>TRBV28|few
CASSPQGQGMARRSEETQYF
>TRBV20-1|.
CSASVRINSPLHF
>TRBV29-1|few
CSAETGGNEQFF
>TRBV28|.
CASSFVRHTGELFF
>TRBV20-1|.
CSAGGTGGKGPQHF
>TRBV7-2|once
CAGSLDRGSLYNEQFF
>TRBV29-1|.
CSVRSGSFEQFF
>TRBV10-2|.
CASSEAIGLHEQYF
>TRBV6-5|.
CAGSISSSYEQYF
>TRBV12-3/TRBV12-4|many
CASSLGNRDTDTQYF
>TRBV12-3/TRBV12-4|.
CASTEDRSTGELFF
>TRBV7-2|.
CASSSRTVNTEAFF
>TRBV7-2|few
CASSWDGNQPQHF
>TRBV20-1|once
CSARDYMGGYTF
>TRBV29-1|.
CSVDGGNFNYGYTF
>TRBV27|.
CASCQRASGGYNEQFF